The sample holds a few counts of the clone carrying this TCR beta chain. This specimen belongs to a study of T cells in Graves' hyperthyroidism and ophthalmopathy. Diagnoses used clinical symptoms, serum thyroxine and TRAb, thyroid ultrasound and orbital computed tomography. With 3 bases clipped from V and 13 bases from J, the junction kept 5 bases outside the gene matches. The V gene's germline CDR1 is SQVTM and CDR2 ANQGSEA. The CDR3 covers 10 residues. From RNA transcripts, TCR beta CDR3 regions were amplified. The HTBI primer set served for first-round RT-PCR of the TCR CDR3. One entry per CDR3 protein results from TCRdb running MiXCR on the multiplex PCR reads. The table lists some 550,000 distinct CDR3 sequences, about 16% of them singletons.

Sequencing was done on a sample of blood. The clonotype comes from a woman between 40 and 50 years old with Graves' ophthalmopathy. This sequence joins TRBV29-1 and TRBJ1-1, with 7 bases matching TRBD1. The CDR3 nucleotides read TGCAGCGTTGAGGACAGGTGGAATTTCTTT. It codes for CSVEDRWNFF.